The 32 T cell receptor beta chains presented below share a single source sample, sequenced in a study of blood T cells in healthy people across ages. Then a second PCR, running roughly 7 to 12 cycles, was carried out with a sample-barcoded 5' primer and a J-beta primer mix. TCRdb used MiXCR to reprocess the 5' RACE reads, holding one entry per CDR3 protein. In the table there are around 1,100,000 distinct CDR3 sequences, about two fifths of which are singletons. Sequencing was done on a sample of blood. The receptors shown here come from a man aged 18 to 30 in good health.

The chain couples TRBV5-1 to TRBJ2-6; D gene unclear. Between the trimmed V and J ends, which lost 2 bases and 6 bases, there was a span of 9 bases. The length of the CDR3 is 14 residues. The germline gives CDR1 SGHRS, CDR2 YFSETQ. The CDR3 bases are TGCGCCAGCAGCTTTGCTGGGGAGGCCAACGTCCTGACTTTC. The encoded protein is CASSFAGEANVLTF.

This chain connects TRBV4-3 to TRBJ1-1; maybe TRBD1 (6 bases). Germline CDR1 is LGHNA and CDR2 is YSLEER. Trimming left V 0 bases short and J 1 base short, with 12 bases between. The CDR3 runs to 16 residues. CDR3 DNA: TGCGCCAGCAGCCAAGAAGCGTCAGGGGCGAACACTGAAGCTTTCTTT. It is translated as CASSQEASGANTEAFF.

This chain joins TRBV21-1 and TRBJ2-1; whether TRBD1, the table's D call, matches the DNA was not checked. TRBV21-1 is a recognized pseudogene. CDR3 length: 13 amino acids. This chain's CDR3 is CASRQGNWDEQFF. The CDR3 DNA sequence: TGTGCCAGCAGACAGGGGAATTGGGATGAGCAGTTCTTC.

The chain couples TRBV6-6 to TRBJ1-2; TRBD1 aligns across 8 bases. With V trimmed by 0 bases and J by 7 bases, 7 bases remained unmatched. This CDR3 is built from 15 residues. Germline lookup yields CDR1 MNHNY and CDR2 SVGAGI (reference sequence). The CDR3 region is CASSYSNGQGSGYTF. CDR3 sequence (DNA): TGTGCCAGCAGTTACTCGAATGGACAGGGATCTGGCTACACCTTC.

This clonotype was observed a handful of times. V is TRBV5-1 and J is TRBJ1-2; the match to TRBD1 covers 7 bases. There are 14 residues in the CDR3. V shed 4 bases, J shed 2 bases, and the junction held 5 bases outside the gene matches. Per germline, CDR1 SGHRS and CDR2 YFSETQ. The CDR3 nucleotides are TGCGCCAGCAGCACCGCACAGGGGAACTATGGCTACACCTTC. This codes for CASSTAQGNYGYTF.

This chain connects TRBV14 to TRBJ2-3, with D possibly being TRBD2 (6 bases). V was trimmed by 2 bases and J by 3 bases, leaving 18 bases between them. CDR1 is SGHDN, CDR2 FVKESK, per germline. The CDR3 spans 17 residues. The CDR3 region has the DNA TGTGCCAGCAGCCAAAGTCTGTGGGGGAGGCGGACAGATACGCAGTATTTT. Protein: CASSQSLWGRRTDTQYF.

There are many counts of this clonotype. The chain recombines TRBV7-2 with TRBJ2-1, with TRBD2 as a possible D gene (7 bases). Trimming stripped 5 bases from V and 5 bases from J, with 22 bases between. The CDR3 runs to 17 residues. CDR1 and CDR2 from the germline V gene are SGHTA and FQGNSA. The CDR3 loop reads CASSHTQGGGPNNEQFF. The CDR3 bases are TGTGCCAGCAGCCATACACAAGGGGGGGGTCCCAACAATGAGCAGTTCTTC.

The CDR3, as DNA: TGCGCCAGCAGCTTGGACGGGACAACTAGCAATCAGCCCCAGCATTTT. This encodes CASSLDGTTSNQPQHF. The V and J genes are TRBV5-1 and TRBJ1-5; weak D call: TRBD1 (6 bases). The V end lost 0 bases, the J end lost 0 bases, and 10 bases lay between the germline ends. This CDR3 comprises 16 residues. CDR1 SGHRS and CDR2 YFSETQ come from the germline V gene.

The chain is built from TRBV12-3 or TRBV12-4 and TRBJ2-5; a weak D match, TRBD1 (6 bases). The CDR3 contains 12 residues. V lost 5 bases to trimming and J lost 5 bases, with 9 bases between them. The CDR3 protein is CASSGGLETQYF. CDR3 nucleotide sequence: TGTGCCAGCAGTGGGGGCTTGGAGACCCAGTACTTC.

This clonotype was recorded a few times. CDR3 sequence: CASSGSTEGSEKLFF. The DNA of the CDR3 is TGTGCCAGCAGTGGTAGCACAGAGGGCAGTGAAAAACTGTTTTTT. The chain links TRBV2 to TRBJ1-4; D call uncertain. CDR1 is SNHLY, CDR2 FYNNEI, per germline. There are 15 residues in the CDR3. Trimming took 4 bases from V and 7 from J, leaving 16 bases between them.

This clonotype has more than one count but fewer than ten. The chain combines TRBV11-2 with TRBJ2-3; 7 bases agree with TRBD1. With 3 bases clipped from V and 3 bases from J, the junction kept 9 bases outside the gene matches. The length of the CDR3 is 16 residues. Germline CDR1 reads SGHAT; CDR2 reads FQNNGV. For the CDR3, the DNA is TGTGCCAGCAGCTTCTCCCGGGACAGCCTTACAGATACGCAGTATTTT. Encoded protein: CASSFSRDSLTDTQYF.

This clonotype was observed a few times. The V gene is TRBV7-2, the J gene TRBJ1-2; TRBD1 is a possible D gene (5 bases). Trimming removed 5 bases at V and 2 bases at J, with 18 bases between. The CDR3 runs 16 residues. CDR1 and CDR2 from the germline V gene are SGHTA and FQGNSA. The chain's CDR3 is CASSPWTGRWNYGYTF. CDR3 bases: TGTGCCAGCAGCCCTTGGACGGGACGGTGGAACTATGGCTACACCTTC.

The chain links TRBV20-1 to TRBJ1-5; D is undetermined. V dropped 0 bases and J dropped 0 bases, with 12 bases sitting between them. CDR3 size: 16 residues. The germline V gene encodes CDR1 DFQATT and CDR2 SNEGSKA (reference sequence). This chain's CDR3 is CSAREGRILSNQPQHF. In DNA form, the CDR3 reads TGCAGTGCTAGAGAGGGCAGGATTCTTAGCAATCAGCCCCAGCATTTT.

Written as DNA, the CDR3 is TGCAGTGCTAGAGCAGGCAGGGGGCGCACAGATACGCAGTATTTT. It specifies CSARAGRGRTDTQYF. The chain is built from TRBV20-1 and TRBJ2-3, with 8 bases identical to TRBD1. The CDR3 sequence is 15 residues long. Germline trimming cut 1 base from V and 1 base from J; bases unmatched to any gene: 4. Per germline, CDR1 DFQATT and CDR2 SNEGSKA (reference sequence).

V gene TRBV11-2 combines with J gene TRBJ1-1, with D tentatively TRBD1 (5 bases). This CDR3 is 15 amino acids long. With 0 bases removed from V and 6 bases from J, the gap between germline ends came to 14 bases. Germline loops: CDR1 SGHAT, CDR2 FQNNGV. Here the CDR3 DNA reads TGTGCCAGCAGCTTAGAGCGGGCCAGGGTCGCTGAAGCTTTCTTT. As protein: CASSLERARVAEAFF.

The rearrangement joins TRBV6-1 to TRBJ1-5, with D possibly matching TRBD1 (5 bases). Germline V CDR1 and CDR2: MNHNS, SASEGT. The germline V and J ends were trimmed by 5 bases and 3 bases, with 23 bases remaining between them. CDR3 length: 18 residues. The chain's CDR3 is CASSPGASRNSYNQPQHF. For the CDR3, the DNA is TGTGCCAGCAGTCCCGGGGCCTCCCGCAACTCTTACAATCAGCCCCAGCATTTT.

In its sample, this clonotype was seen a few times. The V call is TRBV7-9, the J call TRBJ2-7; TRBD2 aligns across 7 bases. CDR3 length equals 14 residues. After removal of 2 bases from V and 0 bases from J, the junction contained 1 base not matched to a gene. Germline assignment: CDR1 SEHNR and CDR2 FQNEAQ (reference sequence). This CDR3 is CASSLRGDSYEQYF. The DNA of the CDR3 is TGTGCCAGCAGCTTACGGGGGGACTCCTACGAGCAGTACTTC. Together with reference TRBV7-9 and TRBJ2-7, the CDR3 gives the full variable domain: DTGVSQNPRHKITKRGQNVTFRCDPISEHNRLYWYRQTLGQGPEFLTYFQNEAQLEKSRLLSDRFSAERPKGSFSTLEIQRTEQGDSAMYLCASSLRGDSYEQYFGPGTRLTVT.

This clonotype has only a few counts. The chain carries TRBV9 and TRBJ1-6; no reliable D call. CDR3 size: 15 residues. V was clipped by 3 bases and J by 6 bases, with 13 bases between them. Germline assignment: CDR1 SGDLS and CDR2 YYNGEE. The CDR3 nucleotides read TGTGCCAGCAGCGCCGATCCCGGACGTAATTCACCCCTCCACTTT. Encoded protein: CASSADPGRNSPLHF. The full variable domain, rest sourced from reference TRBV9 and TRBJ1-6, is DSGVTQTPKHLITATGQRVTLRCSPRSGDLSVYWYQQSLDQGLQFLIQYYNGEERAKGNILERFSAQQFPDLHSELNLSSLELGDSALYFCASSADPGRNSPLHFGNGTRLTVT.

This clonotype showed up just a few times. This chain links TRBV20-1 with TRBJ2-1; 9 bases map to TRBD2. Germline loops: CDR1 DFQATT, CDR2 SNEGSKA (reference sequence). The CDR3 contains 15 residues. Trimming cost V 5 bases and J 8 bases; bases outside gene matches: 13. The CDR3 loop is CSAPLPGGGADEQFF. The CDR3 DNA sequence: TGCAGTGCTCCTCTCCCGGGCGGGGGGGCCGATGAGCAGTTCTTC.

V gene TRBV28 combines with J gene TRBJ2-1, with TRBD1 identical over 7 bases. CDR1 is MDHEN, CDR2 SYDVKM, per germline. J was trimmed by 7 bases and V by 3 bases; bases with no gene match: 6. CDR3 length equals 14 residues. CDR3 sequence: CASSLAGGGNEQFF. CDR3 DNA: TGTGCCAGCAGTTTGGCAGGGGGTGGTAATGAGCAGTTCTTC.

The rearrangement uses TRBV7-2 and TRBJ1-4; D may be TRBD1 (5 bases). V was pared by 5 bases and J by 3 bases, with 22 bases between. Germline V CDR1 and CDR2: SGHTA, FQGNSA. This CDR3 has 18 amino acids. In DNA, the CDR3 is TGTGCCAGCAGCCAAGGGACGGGGTACGATGCAGCTAATGAAAAACTGTTTTTT. Protein sequence: CASSQGTGYDAANEKLFF. The full variable domain, with the rest looked up from reference TRBV7-2 and TRBJ1-4, is GAGVSQSPSNKVTEKGKDVELRCDPISGHTALYWYRQSLGQGLEFLIYFQGNSAPDKSGLPSDRFSAERTGGSVSTLTIQRTQQEDSAVYLCASSQGTGYDAANEKLFFGSGTQLSVL.

The chain recombines TRBV20-1 with TRBJ1-2; tentatively, D is TRBD1 (6 bases). Germline V gene lookup returns CDR1 DFQATT and CDR2 SNEGSKA (reference sequence). CDR3 size: 13 residues. The germline V and J ends were trimmed by 3 bases and 8 bases, with 16 bases remaining between them. Here the CDR3 reads CSASTRGVRGYTF. The CDR3 nucleotides read TGCAGTGCTAGCACCAGGGGTGTTCGGGGCTACACCTTC.

The chain employs TRBV6-4 and TRBJ2-7, with 7 bases lining up with TRBD2. The CDR3 runs to 17 residues. V was clipped by 7 bases and J by 7 bases; unmatched bases: 22. CDR1 is MRHNA and CDR2 is SNTAGT in the germline V gene. DNA for the CDR3: TGTGCCAGCATCCTCGAACCATCACGGGGGGAAAACGATGAGCAGTACTTC. Residues: CASILEPSRGENDEQYF.

The J gene is TRBJ1-2, the V gene TRBV15; D call uncertain. CDR3 length equals 11 residues. Per the germline V gene, CDR1 is LNHNV and CDR2 is YYDKDF (reference sequence). Trimming cost V 8 bases and J 10 bases, with 14 bases left between them. CDR3 nucleotide sequence: TGTGCCACCGGGTTTAGGTGCGACTACACCTTC. Residues: CATGFRCDYTF. Looking up the rest from reference TRBV15 and TRBJ1-2 gives the full variable domain: DAMVIQNPRYQVTQFGKPVTLSCSQTLNHNVMYWYQQKSSQAPKLLFHYYDKDFNNEADTPDNFQSRRPNTSFCFLDIRSPGLGDTAMYLCATGFRCDYTFGSGTRLTVV.

The chain joins TRBV6-5 to TRBJ1-1, with D perhaps TRBD1 (5 bases). The CDR3 totals 13 residues. V was clipped by 5 bases and J by 8 bases, with 15 bases between them. Per germline, CDR1 MNHEY and CDR2 SVGAGI. This CDR3 reads CASSRTGTAEAFF. The CDR3 coding sequence is TGTGCCAGCAGTCGGACCGGGACCGCAGAAGCTTTCTTT.

The rearrangement links TRBV12-3 or TRBV12-4 to TRBJ1-6; TRBD1 matches 10 bases. Unmatched junction bases numbered 7, after V lost 5 bases and J lost 6 bases. The CDR3 has 16 residues. This CDR3 is CASSPFGTGVNSPLHF. The DNA of the CDR3 is TGTGCCAGCAGTCCATTCGGGACAGGGGTTAATTCACCCCTCCACTTT.

This chain joins TRBV11-2 and TRBJ2-3; TRBD2 matches 9 bases. This CDR3 spans 17 amino acids. Per germline, CDR1 SGHAT and CDR2 FQNNGV. The V and J ends lost 2 bases and 3 bases, in that order; junction bases with no gene match: 9. As DNA, the CDR3 is TGTGCCAGCAGCTTAAGAGGAGCTAGCGGGGAAACAGATACGCAGTATTTT. Residues: CASSLRGASGETDTQYF.

The rearrangement joins TRBV6-4 to TRBJ1-1; tentatively, D is TRBD1 (5 bases). CDR3 size: 13 residues. Germline loops: CDR1 MRHNA, CDR2 SNTAGT. V was cut by 6 bases and J by 4 bases, with 12 bases left in between. CDR3 in DNA: TGTGCCAGCAGCGCGTCGGGGGTCACTGAAGCTTTCTTT. Its protein is CASSASGVTEAFF.

This clonotype was observed many times. The chain couples TRBV7-2 to TRBJ1-5, with unresolved D. V dropped 3 bases and J dropped 3 bases, with 6 bases sitting between them. The germline V gene encodes CDR1 SGHTA and CDR2 FQGNSA. CDR3 size: 13 residues. CDR3: CASSFGVNQPQHF. CDR3 coding DNA: TGTGCCAGCAGCTTCGGGGTCAATCAGCCCCAGCATTTT.

The V call is TRBV14, the J call TRBJ2-7; D is unclear. The CDR3 runs 13 residues. V lost 3 bases, J lost 7 bases, and 13 bases lay in between. The germline gives CDR1 SGHDN, CDR2 FVKESK. The DNA for the CDR3 is TGTGCCAGCAGCCAGATGACCTACAATGAGCAGTACTTC. It encodes CASSQMTYNEQYF.

The V and J genes are TRBV18 and TRBJ1-1, with 7 bases that match TRBD1. The CDR3 covers 14 residues. The trim removed 6 bases at V and 3 bases at J, leaving 7 bases unmatched. In germline, CDR1 is KGHSH, CDR2 LQKENI. The CDR3 nucleotides read TGTGCCAGCTCTCCCAGGGGGGCCCACACTGAAGCTTTCTTT. Amino acid sequence: CASSPRGAHTEAFF.

This clonotype showed up just a few times. The CDR3 nucleotides read TGTGCCAGCAGCTTGGGGGGACTACCGTCAAATGAGCAGTTCTTC. Its protein product is CASSLGGLPSNEQFF. The V gene is TRBV5-4, the J gene TRBJ2-1, with 7 bases lining up with TRBD2. From germline, CDR1 is SGHNT and CDR2 YYREEE (reference sequence). The CDR3 contains 15 residues. After removal of 0 bases from V and 7 bases from J, the junction contained 7 bases not matched to a gene.